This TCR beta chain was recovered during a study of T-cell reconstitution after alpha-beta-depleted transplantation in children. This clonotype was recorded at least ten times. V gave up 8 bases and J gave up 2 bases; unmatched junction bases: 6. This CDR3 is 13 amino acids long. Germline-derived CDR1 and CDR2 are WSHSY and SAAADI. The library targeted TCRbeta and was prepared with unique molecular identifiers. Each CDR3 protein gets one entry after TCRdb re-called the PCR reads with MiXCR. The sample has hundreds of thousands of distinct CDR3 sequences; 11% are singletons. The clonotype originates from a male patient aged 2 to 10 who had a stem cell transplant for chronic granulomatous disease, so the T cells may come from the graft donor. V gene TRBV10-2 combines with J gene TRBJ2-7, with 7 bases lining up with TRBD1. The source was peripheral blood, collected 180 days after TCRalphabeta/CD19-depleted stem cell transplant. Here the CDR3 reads CASVDRTTYEQYF. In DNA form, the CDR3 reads TGCGCCAGCGTGGACAGGACAACCTACGAGCAGTACTTC.